This T cell receptor beta chain was captured by sequencing in a study of cytotoxic CD8 clonotypes in ibrutinib-treated CLL. Study-level background: Of the patients, eleven to twelve were relapsed/refractory, about 15 treatment-naive and fewer than 18 IGHV unmutated.

For this clone: Antigen specificity is unknown.

Profiled with immunoSEQ multiplex PCR; TCRdb holds only in-frame clones, not every one. The sample records some 290,000 clones, 80% being singletons. Study-level findings and limits: Patients showed higher baseline clonality than age-matched healthy donors, and it tracked circulating CD8+ T-cell counts. An increase in clonality occurred at ibrutinib response, followed by a return toward baseline at progression.

CDR1 and CDR2 (germline): LNHNV, YYDKDF (reference sequence). The CDR3 is made up of 15 amino acids. Trimming stripped 3 bases from V and 5 bases from J, with 16 bases between. This chain joins TRBV15 and TRBJ2-5; D call uncertain. The origin of this receptor is a human donor with chronic lymphocytic leukemia. The source material was PBMCs, sampled before ibrutinib treatment. Here the CDR3 reads CATSRPTDTAETQYF. Here the CDR3 DNA reads TGTGCCACCAGCAGGCCAACAGACACCGCCGAGACCCAGTACTTC.